Listed below are T cell receptor beta chains from one sample, sequenced in a study of blood T cells in healthy people across ages. Each CDR3 protein is one row after TCRdb ran MiXCR on the 5' RACE reads. Among fewer than 700,000 distinct CDR3 sequences listed, about 45% were seen once. Sequenced material: blood. The receptors here all came from an elderly man in good health. Both conserved end residues are part of each CDR3. The D gene is left open where the match is weak. For some rows the clone size is stated as once, few or many, or as a class when expanded; others skip it.

clone_size j_call v_call d_call cdr3_aa cdr3_nt
NA TRBJ2-1 TRBV20-1 TRBD2 CSATLRGLAGAEGYNEQFF TGCAGTGCTACCCTGAGGGGACTAGCGGGAGCTGAGGGATACAATGAGCAGTTCTTC
NA TRBJ1-1 TRBV30 TRBD1 CAWRTGGGTEAFF TGTGCCTGGAGGACAGGGGGGGGGACTGAAGCTTTCTTT
NA TRBJ2-7 TRBV4-1 TRBD1 CASSQEGQSSYEQYF TGCGCCAGCAGCCAAGAGGGACAGAGCTCCTACGAGCAGTACTTC
few TRBJ2-6 TRBV30 NA CAWSFYRTGANVLTF TGTGCCTGGAGTTTTTACAGGACTGGGGCCAACGTCCTGACTTTC
NA TRBJ2-3 TRBV7-2 TRBD2 CASSQGSSGGTDTQYF TGTGCCAGCAGTCAGGGGTCTAGCGGGGGCACAGATACGCAGTATTTT
NA TRBJ1-6 TRBV6-2/TRBV6-3 TRBD1 CASSPARSGQGVSPPHF TGTGCCAGCAGCCCAGCCCGTTCGGGACAGGGTGTTTCACCCCCCCACTTT
NA TRBJ2-7 TRBV12-3/TRBV12-4 TRBD1 CASTGTGSYEQYF TGTGCCAGCACCGGGACAGGGTCCTACGAGCAGTACTTC
NA TRBJ1-6 TRBV28 NA CASGGYPVGSPLHF TGTGCCAGCGGCGGTTACCCGGTCGGTTCACCCCTCCACTTT
NA TRBJ2-3 TRBV24-1 NA CATIDGDTQYF TGTGCCACCATTGATGGAGATACGCAGTATTTT
few TRBJ2-7 TRBV7-2 NA CASSFLGDAFYEQYF TGTGCCAGCAGCTTCCTCGGGGATGCGTTCTACGAGCAGTACTTC
few TRBJ2-5 TRBV29-1 NA CSVKTESETQYF TGCAGCGTTAAGACAGAATCGGAGACCCAGTACTTC
many TRBJ2-3 TRBV20-1 TRBD2 CSASPSGDHTDTQYF TGCAGTGCTAGCCCTAGCGGGGATCACACAGATACGCAGTATTTT
NA TRBJ2-6 TRBV28 NA CASSRTFAAGANVLTF TGTGCCAGCAGTCGGACATTCGCGGCTGGGGCCAACGTCCTGACTTTC
NA TRBJ2-4 TRBV27 TRBD2 CASKGTSGPWAKNIQYF TGTGCCAGCAAGGGGACTAGCGGGCCCTGGGCCAAAAACATTCAGTACTTC
NA TRBJ2-1 TRBV14 TRBD1 CASSLQGRLGFF TGTGCCAGCAGCCTACAGGGGAGATTGGGGTTCTTC
NA TRBJ2-7 TRBV20-1 NA CSAPGTGTSLGEQYF TGCAGTGCTCCCGGAACCGGGACTTCTTTGGGAGAGCAGTACTTC
NA TRBJ2-7 TRBV7-9 TRBD1 CASVGTGSYNEQYF TGTGCCAGCGTGGGGACAGGTTCCTACAATGAGCAGTACTTC
NA TRBJ2-1 TRBV25-1 TRBD2 CASGASTAGRGYNEQFF TGTGCCAGCGGAGCCTCAACGGCTGGGCGGGGGTATAATGAGCAGTTCTTC
NA TRBJ2-6 TRBV10-3 NA CAISGRDGPSGANVLTF TGTGCCATCAGCGGCCGGGACGGACCTTCTGGGGCCAACGTCCTGACTTTC
NA TRBJ2-3 TRBV27 NA CASSSLPLSTDTQYF TGTGCCAGCAGTTCATTGCCACTCAGCACAGATACGCAGTATTTT
NA TRBJ2-7 TRBV20-1 NA CSVPRARGYNEQYF TGCAGTGTCCCCCGGGCCAGGGGCTACAATGAGCAGTACTTC
NA TRBJ1-2 TRBV20-1 NA CSSQRIPRNYGYTF TGCAGTTCCCAGAGGATCCCGAGAAACTATGGCTACACCTTC
NA TRBJ2-3 TRBV6-2/TRBV6-3 NA CASVSGQGDDTQYF TGTGCCAGCGTCTCGGGACAAGGTGATGATACGCAGTATTTT
few TRBJ1-6 TRBV29-1 TRBD1 CSAQDRGESPLHF TGCAGCGCCCAAGACAGGGGGGAATCACCCCTCCACTTT
NA TRBJ2-3 TRBV10-3 TRBD1 CAISGRQGSPDTQYF TGTGCCATCAGTGGTCGACAGGGGAGTCCAGATACGCAGTATTTT
NA TRBJ2-7 TRBV18 NA CASSPDRASLEQYF TGTGCCAGCTCACCGGACAGAGCTTCCTTGGAGCAGTACTTC
NA TRBJ1-1 TRBV7-3 NA CASSLAGPNTEAFF TGTGCCAGCAGCTTAGCGGGGCCGAACACTGAAGCTTTCTTT
few TRBJ2-7 TRBV18 NA CASSPQREQYF TGTGCCAGCTCACCACAGCGCGAGCAGTACTTC
NA TRBJ1-6 TRBV6-1 TRBD1 CASSGPGQGDNSPLHF TGTGCCAGCAGTGGACCGGGACAGGGTGATAATTCACCCCTCCACTTT
NA TRBJ2-1 TRBV7-3 TRBD1 CASSSPPGTGSSSYNEQFF TGTGCCAGCAGCTCCCCCCCCGGGACAGGGTCTTCCTCCTACAATGAGCAGTTCTTC
many TRBJ2-7 TRBV6-5 TRBD1 CASRDRGRYEQYF TGTGCCAGCAGGGACAGGGGGCGGTACGAGCAGTACTTC
NA TRBJ2-1 TRBV7-6 NA CASSPGLAVTYDEQFF TGTGCCAGCAGCCCCGGTTTAGCGGTTACCTACGATGAGCAGTTCTTC
NA TRBJ1-2 TRBV4-3 NA CASSASGSGLGGYTF TGCGCCAGCAGCGCAAGCGGTTCAGGTCTAGGTGGCTACACCTTC
NA TRBJ1-4 TRBV4-3 NA CASSQAAQAGEKLFF TGCGCCAGCAGCCAAGCGGCGCAGGCAGGTGAAAAACTGTTTTTT
NA TRBJ1-2 TRBV20-1 NA CSARSAGYGYTF TGCAGTGCTAGATCGGCGGGGTATGGCTACACCTTC
NA TRBJ1-4 TRBV6-5 NA CASTKDRRREKLFF TGTGCCAGCACCAAGGACCGGCGCAGGGAAAAACTGTTTTTT
NA TRBJ1-1 TRBV5-1 NA CASSLTGQLEAFF TGCGCCAGCAGCTTGACCGGACAGCTTGAAGCTTTCTTT